Presented here are 15 T cell receptor beta chains from one specimen sequenced in a study of regulatory T cells in long-lasting Graves disease. Arm-PCR of CDR3 regions and iRepertoire HTBI primers were used to build TCR beta libraries. One entry per CDR3 protein results from TCRdb running MiXCR on the multiplex PCR reads. The table shows about 440,000 distinct CDR3 sequences, with about 15% occurring only once. Time point in this sample: newly diagnosed GD, antithyroid drugs for less than 3 months. RNA isolated from PBMCs was used to make the TCR library. These same data were also listed under a study on T cells in Graves' hyperthyroidism and ophthalmopathy.

Material: peripheral blood mononuclear cells (PBMCs), obtained at new diagnosis, from a patient treated with antithyroid drugs. The receptors shown here come from a young woman with Graves disease.

In this sample, this clonotype turned up many times. The chain links TRBV7-3 to TRBJ2-5; a weak D match, TRBD1 (6 bases). CDR1 SGHTA and CDR2 FQGTGA come from the germline V gene. The CDR3 length is 13 residues. V shed 6 bases and J shed 5 bases, with 13 bases lying between them. The CDR3 region is CASSTGLEETQYF. The CDR3 DNA follows: TGTGCCAGCAGTACAGGGCTTGAGGAGACCCAGTACTTC.

This clonotype was seen ten or more times. The chain uses TRBV6-2 or TRBV6-3 and TRBJ2-1; D not certain. Trimming cost V 3 bases and J 4 bases, with 10 bases left between them. The CDR3 consists of 14 residues. Germline CDR1 is MNHEY and CDR2 is SVGEGT. The CDR3 region has the DNA TGTGCCAGCAGTTATATTTTGGGGTACAATGAGCAGTTCTTC. It codes for CASSYILGYNEQFF.

This clonotype was counted ten times or more. V gene TRBV6-5 combines with J gene TRBJ1-1; the D gene is possibly TRBD1 (5 bases). V was shortened by 1 base and J by 1 base, with 13 bases between the two germline ends. CDR3 size: 16 residues. The germline V gene has CDR1 MNHEY and CDR2 SVGAGI. The CDR3 sequence: CASSYLQGPKNTEAFF. CDR3 DNA sequence: TGTGCCAGCAGTTACTTGCAGGGCCCTAAGAACACTGAAGCTTTCTTT.

With respect to this clonotype: A read error is possible here, since a much larger clone lies one base away. This sequence joins TRBV7-9 and TRBJ1-5, with a tentative D call TRBD1 (6 bases). The CDR3 consists of 13 residues. Germline assignment: CDR1 SEHNR and CDR2 FQNEAQ (reference sequence). V dropped 8 bases and J dropped 5 bases, with 13 bases sitting between them. The CDR3 DNA reads as TGTGCCAGCGGCACTTCAGGGGATCAGCCCCAGCATTTT. It codes for CASGTSGDQPQHF.

The rearrangement uses TRBV12-3 or TRBV12-4 and TRBJ1-4, with a tentative D call TRBD1 (5 bases). This CDR3 has 13 residues. Trimming took off 7 bases at V and 8 bases at J, with 14 bases between the two ends. CDR3: CASTPGWGEKLFF. Written as DNA, the CDR3 is TGTGCCAGCACCCCCGGGTGGGGGGAAAAACTGTTTTTT.

This clonotype was observed at least ten times. This chain uses TRBV7-2 with TRBJ2-7, with D uncertain. Looked up from germline, CDR1 is SGHTA and CDR2 is FQGNSA. Trimming shortened V by 5 bases and J by 2 bases, and 10 bases separated the two germline ends. The CDR3 is 13 residues long. The CDR3 protein is CASSGVFTYEQYF. The CDR3 nucleotides are TGTGCCAGCAGCGGAGTATTCACCTACGAGCAGTACTTC.

In this sample, this clonotype turned up many times. The chain employs TRBV18 and TRBJ2-1; D possibly corresponds to TRBD2 (5 bases). The CDR3 consists of 12 residues. The germline V gene has CDR1 KGHSH and CDR2 LQKENI. The V gene lost 3 bases and the J gene lost 7 bases, with 7 bases spanning the gap. The CDR3 reads CASSPGINEQFF. The CDR3 DNA reads as TGTGCCAGCTCACCCGGGATTAATGAGCAGTTCTTC.

This clonotype has a count of ten or more. The V and J genes are TRBV3-1 and TRBJ1-1; no clear D. V lost 7 bases and J 4 bases, leaving 16 bases between the germline ends. In germline, CDR1 is LGHDT, CDR2 YNNKEL (reference sequence). The CDR3 contains 14 residues. As DNA, the CDR3 is TGTGCCAGCACCGTGACCCCTCAAGGCACTGAAGCTTTCTTT. Protein sequence: CASTVTPQGTEAFF.

Many counts were recorded for this clonotype. A far larger clone is just one base off, so this is likely a read error. The V gene is TRBV20-1, the J gene TRBJ2-1; no definite D call. Between the trimmed V and J ends, which lost 0 bases and 10 bases, there was a span of 19 bases. There are 15 residues in the CDR3. The germline CDR1 and CDR2 sequences are DFQATT and SNEGSKA (reference sequence). CDR3 nucleotide sequence: TGCAGTGCTAGAGAAAGACTGGCCGTTTCGTGGGAGCAGTTCTTC. Its protein is CSARERLAVSWEQFF.

This clonotype was seen many times. The CDR3 sequence is CASSPGNAYEQYF. DNA of the CDR3: TGTGCCAGCTCACCAGGGAACGCCTACGAGCAGTACTTC. The chain recombines TRBV18 with TRBJ2-7, with D unresolved. The germline V gene has CDR1 KGHSH and CDR2 LQKENI. CDR3 size: 13 residues. Trimming pared 2 bases from V and 2 bases from J, leaving 7 bases between.

V and J are TRBV20-1 and TRBJ2-5; D unclear. The CDR3 sequence is 13 residues long. Germline values: CDR1 DFQATT, CDR2 SNEGSKA (reference sequence). Trimming cost V 0 bases and J 4 bases, with 9 bases left between them. CDR3 DNA: TGCAGTGCTAGAGATCCGGGTATAGAGACCCAGTACTTC. Its protein product is CSARDPGIETQYF.

This clonotype was detected many times. The chain combines TRBV14 with TRBJ1-2, with 8 bases lining up with TRBD1. V shed 2 bases and J 4 bases; nucleotides not matched to a gene: 6. This CDR3 has 15 residues. CDR1 and CDR2 (germline): SGHDN, FVKESK. CDR3: CASSQHHRGFYGYTF. The CDR3 bases are TGTGCCAGCAGCCAACATCACAGGGGGTTCTATGGCTACACCTTC.

This clonotype occurred a few times. The rearrangement links TRBV10-3 to TRBJ2-7; D is uncertain. CDR1 is ENHRY, CDR2 SYGVKD, per germline. The germline V and J ends were trimmed by 3 bases and 1 base, with 16 bases remaining between them. The CDR3 loop spans 16 amino acids. Here the CDR3 DNA reads TGTGCCATCAGTGACCCGGGCCTCTCGACGTCCTACGAGCAGTACTTC. Translated: CAISDPGLSTSYEQYF.

This clonotype has more than one count but fewer than ten. Sequence at one end of the junction differs from germline and may be a read error. V and J are TRBV27 and TRBJ2-1; D remains ambiguous. This CDR3 region has 15 residues. Germline assignment: CDR1 MNHEY and CDR2 SMNVEV (reference sequence). In DNA form, the CDR3 reads TGTGCCAGCAGTTTAATCCTGTCCTCCTACAATGGGCAGTTCTTC. As protein: CASSLILSSYNGQFF.

CDR3 amino acids: CASSVVMNNEQFF. CDR3 coding DNA: TGTGCCAGCAGTGTAGTGATGAACAATGAGCAGTTCTTC. The rearrangement uses TRBV2 and TRBJ2-1; D is ambiguous. In germline, CDR1 is SNHLY, CDR2 FYNNEI. V dropped 4 bases and J dropped 5 bases, with 9 bases sitting between them. The CDR3 loop spans 13 amino acids.